One sample yielded the 27 T cell receptor beta chains listed below, sequenced in a study of T-cell memory formation after mild COVID-19. Using its own MiXCR run on the 5' RACE reads, TCRdb lists one record per CDR3 protein. The sample lists around 510,000 distinct CDR3 sequences, roughly 21% seen once, with 7% to 9% in the top ten. Sequencing used PBMCs or a T cell subset sorted from them (not recorded which). Receptors originate from an adult woman who had mild COVID-19 (a few samples of this study predate the infection). Cell type and time point are not known.

This clonotype was counted a few times. The chain uses TRBV9 and TRBJ2-1; D gene unclear. The V gene lost 3 bases and the J gene lost 1 base, with 8 bases spanning the gap. CDR1 SGDLS and CDR2 YYNGEE come from the germline V gene. CDR3 length: 14 residues. CDR3 sequence: CASSGLLSYNEQFF. CDR3 nucleotide sequence: TGTGCCAGCAGCGGTCTCCTATCCTACAATGAGCAGTTCTTC. The variable domain in full, with the rest retrieved from reference TRBV9 and TRBJ2-1, is DSGVTQTPKHLITATGQRVTLRCSPRSGDLSVYWYQQSLDQGLQFLIQYYNGEERAKGNILERFSAQQFPDLHSELNLSSLELGDSALYFCASSGLLSYNEQFFGPGTRLTVL.

This clonotype occurred a few times. The V and J genes are TRBV7-9 and TRBJ2-1, with D perhaps matching TRBD2 (5 bases). This CDR3 is built from 13 residues. Looked up from germline, CDR1 is SEHNR and CDR2 is FQNEAQ (reference sequence). The V and J ends lost 8 bases and 1 base respectively, with 9 bases between them. The CDR3: CASERASYNEQFF. DNA for the CDR3: TGTGCCAGCGAGAGGGCTTCCTACAATGAGCAGTTCTTC.

This clonotype occurred a few times. This chain joins TRBV4-2 and TRBJ2-6, with a possible D match to TRBD1 (5 bases). This CDR3 is built from 18 residues. V lost 2 bases and J lost 2, with 16 bases in between. Germline lookup yields CDR1 LGHNA and CDR2 YNFKEQ. CDR3 amino acids: CASSQSPFQGTGANVLTF. The CDR3 nucleotides are TGTGCCAGCAGCCAATCCCCTTTCCAGGGAACTGGGGCCAACGTCCTGACTTTC.

V gene TRBV7-2 combines with J gene TRBJ1-1; D possibly corresponds to TRBD1 (6 bases). The CDR3 length is 14 residues. The germline V and J ends were trimmed by 5 bases and 4 bases, with 14 bases remaining between them. Germline values: CDR1 SGHTA, CDR2 FQGNSA. CDR3: CASSRLQGSTEAFF. Here the CDR3 DNA reads TGTGCCAGCAGCCGCCTCCAGGGGTCCACTGAAGCTTTCTTT.

This clonotype was counted between two and nine times. The chain employs TRBV20-1 and TRBJ1-2, with a tentative D call TRBD1 (5 bases). The CDR3 totals 13 residues. The germline CDR1 and CDR2 sequences are DFQATT and SNEGSKA (reference sequence). The V end lost 6 bases, the J end lost 2 bases, and 13 bases lay between the germline ends. CDR3 region: CSADVRGNYGYTF. The CDR3 DNA follows: TGCAGTGCGGACGTTAGGGGAAACTATGGCTACACCTTC.

This rearrangement joins TRBV28 to TRBJ1-4, with D perhaps TRBD1 (5 bases). The CDR3 has 15 residues. Trimming took off 6 bases at V and 2 bases at J, with 13 bases between the two ends. Germline loops: CDR1 MDHEN, CDR2 SYDVKM. As DNA, the CDR3 is TGTGCCAGCAGAGACCCGGGACTGACTAATGAAAAACTGTTTTTT. Translated: CASRDPGLTNEKLFF. The variable domain in full, completed from reference TRBV28 and TRBJ1-4, reads DVKVTQSSRYLVKRTGEKVFLECVQDMDHENMFWYRQDPGLGLRLIYFSYDVKMKEKGDIPEGYSVSREKKERFSLILESASTNQTSMYLCASRDPGLTNEKLFFGSGTQLSVL.

This clonotype occurred a few times. The V gene is TRBV3-1, the J gene TRBJ1-1, with 8 bases lining up with TRBD1. Trimming at V came to 2 bases and at J to 4 bases, leaving 6 bases not matched to a gene. The CDR3 has 15 residues. CDR1 is LGHDT, CDR2 YNNKEL, per germline (reference sequence). In DNA form, the CDR3 reads TGTGCCAGCAGCCAACCGACAGGGGTGGGCACTGAAGCTTTCTTT. Its protein product is CASSQPTGVGTEAFF. The whole variable domain, filled in from reference TRBV3-1 and TRBJ1-1, reads DTAVSQTPKYLVTQMGNDKSIKCEQNLGHDTMYWYKQDSKKFLKIMFSYNNKELIINETVPNRFSPKSPDKAHLNLHINSLELGDSAVYFCASSQPTGVGTEAFFGQGTRLTVV.

The CDR3, as DNA: TGTGCCAGCAGCTTAAGCCCCGTCGGGGATACGCAGTATTTT. Its translation is CASSLSPVGDTQYF. The rearrangement joins TRBV7-2 to TRBJ2-3, with unresolved D. The CDR3 length is 14 residues. The V gene lost 2 bases and the J gene lost 6 bases, with 12 bases spanning the gap. Germline CDR1 SGHTA, CDR2 FQGNSA. Variable domain in full (rest from reference TRBV7-2 and TRBJ2-3): GAGVSQSPSNKVTEKGKDVELRCDPISGHTALYWYRQSLGQGLEFLIYFQGNSAPDKSGLPSDRFSAERTGGSVSTLTIQRTQQEDSAVYLCASSLSPVGDTQYFGPGTRLTVL.

This chain uses TRBV5-1 with TRBJ1-5; TRBD1 matches at 9 bases. V trimming: 4 bases; J trimming: 2 bases; junction bases outside the gene matches: 7. Germline V gene sequence: CDR1 SGHRS, CDR2 YFSETQ. This CDR3 is 16 amino acids long. DNA of the CDR3: TGCGCCAGCAGCAAGACAGGGGGAGGCGGCAATCAGCCCCAGCATTTT. Encoded protein: CASSKTGGGGNQPQHF. The variable domain in full, completed from reference TRBV5-1 and TRBJ1-5, reads KAGVTQTPRYLIKTRGQQVTLSCSPISGHRSVSWYQQTPGQGLQFLFEYFSETQRNKGNFPGRFSGRQFSNSRSEMNVSTLELGDSALYLCASSKTGGGGNQPQHFGDGTRLSIL.

This clonotype was recorded a few times. The chain combines TRBV29-1 with TRBJ2-3; possible D gene TRBD2, 6 bases. From germline, CDR1 is SQVTM and CDR2 ANQGSEA. The CDR3 spans 12 residues. The germline V and J ends were trimmed by 5 bases and 2 bases, with 8 bases remaining between them. The CDR3 here is CSVWEDTDTQYF. The CDR3 coding sequence is TGCAGCGTTTGGGAGGACACAGATACGCAGTATTTT.

The CDR3 sequence is CATSGLAGHIYNEQFF. CDR3 coding DNA: TGTGCCACTTCGGGACTAGCGGGACATATTTACAATGAGCAGTTCTTC. This rearrangement joins TRBV12-3 or TRBV12-4 to TRBJ2-1; TRBD2 matches 13 bases. This CDR3 spans 16 amino acids. Trimming took 10 bases from V and 4 from J; bases not matched to a gene: 10.

The rearrangement joins TRBV24-1 to TRBJ2-2; 10 bases map to TRBD2. CDR1 is KGHDR and CDR2 is SFDVKD in the germline V gene. Trimming at V came to 10 bases and at J to 5 bases, leaving 6 bases not matched to a gene. This CDR3 is built from 14 residues. CDR3 in DNA: TGTGCCACGGGTGGACTAGCGGATACCGGGGAGCTGTTTTTT. Protein: CATGGLADTGELFF.

Only a few counts were recorded for this clonotype. V and J are TRBV7-8 and TRBJ2-7; D may be TRBD1 (7 bases). CDR1 is SGHVS, CDR2 FQNEAQ, per germline. Trimming stripped 4 bases from V and 4 bases from J, with 17 bases between. The CDR3 is made up of 15 amino acids. The CDR3 here is CASSSGGLIGYEQYF. CDR3 coding DNA: TGTGCCAGCAGCTCAGGGGGACTTATCGGTTACGAGCAGTACTTC.

The chain recombines TRBV20-1 with TRBJ1-1, with no clear D. Germline V gene data show CDR1 as DFQATT and CDR2 as SNEGSKA (reference sequence). This CDR3 comprises 12 residues. Trimming took 0 bases from V and 6 from J, leaving 8 bases between them. CDR3 protein: CSARDPQAEAFF. DNA for the CDR3: TGCAGTGCTAGAGATCCCCAGGCTGAAGCTTTCTTT.

This clonotype was detected a few times. The genes are TRBV5-6 and TRBJ2-5; TRBD2 aligns across 11 bases. Germline-derived CDR1 and CDR2 are SGHDT and YYEEEE. Losses at the gene ends were 4 bases for V and 2 bases for J; bases not matched to a gene: 13. CDR3 size: 18 residues. The CDR3 here is CASSQYGTSGRGQETQYF. The CDR3 DNA follows: TGTGCCAGCAGCCAATACGGCACTAGCGGGAGAGGTCAAGAGACCCAGTACTTC. The variable domain in full, completed from reference TRBV5-6 and TRBJ2-5, reads DAGVTQSPTHLIKTRGQQVTLRCSPKSGHDTVSWYQQALGQGPQFIFQYYEEEERQRGNFPDRFSGHQFPNYSSELNVNALLLGDSALYLCASSQYGTSGRGQETQYFGPGTRLLVL.

In this sample, this clonotype turned up a few times. The rearrangement uses TRBV7-8 and TRBJ2-3; TRBD2 agrees at 12 bases. The CDR3 is made up of 16 amino acids. Germline CDR1 SGHVS, CDR2 FQNEAQ. The J segment lost 2 bases and the V segment lost 5 bases, leaving 5 bases of the junction unmatched. CDR3 sequence (DNA): TGTGCCAGCAGCGTAACTAGCGGGGGGAACACAGATACGCAGTATTTT. It specifies CASSVTSGGNTDTQYF. The full variable domain, completed using reference TRBV7-8 and TRBJ2-3, is GAGVSQSPRYKVAKRGQDVALRCDPISGHVSLFWYQQALGQGPEFLTYFQNEAQLDKSGLPSDRFFAERPEGSVSTLKIQRTQQEDSAVYLCASSVTSGGNTDTQYFGPGTRLTVL.

The chain recombines TRBV5-1 with TRBJ2-5; the D call may be TRBD1 or TRBD2 (7 bases each). Per germline, CDR1 SGHRS and CDR2 YFSETQ. The CDR3 sequence is 15 residues long. The V and J ends lost 4 bases and 4 bases respectively, with 17 bases between them. In DNA, the CDR3 is TGCGCCAGCAGCCTGGGGGGGACAGAAGGAGAGACCCAGTACTTC. Translated, it gives CASSLGGTEGETQYF. Full variable domain (missing parts from reference TRBV5-1 and TRBJ2-5): KAGVTQTPRYLIKTRGQQVTLSCSPISGHRSVSWYQQTPGQGLQFLFEYFSETQRNKGNFPGRFSGRQFSNSRSEMNVSTLELGDSALYLCASSLGGTEGETQYFGPGTRLLVL.

This sequence joins TRBV12-3 or TRBV12-4 and TRBJ2-1; 8 positions match TRBD2. This CDR3 region has 15 residues. V trimming: 1 base; J trimming: 5 bases; junction bases outside the gene matches: 4. CDR3 sequence (DNA): TGTGCCAGCAGTTTAGTCCCGGGAGGGCACAATGAGCAGTTCTTC. Its translation is CASSLVPGGHNEQFF.

V usage is TRBV14 and J usage is TRBJ2-1, with D unresolved. In germline, CDR1 is SGHDN, CDR2 FVKESK. The CDR3 is 17 residues long. Trimming stripped 0 bases from V and 6 bases from J, with 18 bases between. CDR3 residues: CASSQDVARPKGNEQFF. The CDR3 DNA reads as TGTGCCAGCAGCCAAGATGTGGCGCGCCCAAAGGGCAATGAGCAGTTCTTC.

There are a few counts of this clonotype. V usage is TRBV7-2 and J usage is TRBJ2-3; 7 bases line up with TRBD2. The CDR3 is 15 amino acids. Germline V gene data show CDR1 as SGHTA and CDR2 as FQGNSA. J lost 1 base, V lost 5 bases, and 6 bases had no gene match. CDR3 residues: CASSGMGRGTDTQYF. DNA for the CDR3: TGTGCCAGCAGCGGGATGGGGAGGGGCACAGATACGCAGTATTTT.

This clonotype was counted only a few times. The rearrangement joins TRBV5-5 to TRBJ2-6, with D maybe TRBD1 (5 bases). The ends were cut back, 3 bases at V and 2 bases at J, with 12 bases in the middle. The length of the CDR3 is 16 residues. The germline gives CDR1 SGHKS, CDR2 YYEKEE (reference sequence). The CDR3, as DNA: TGTGCCAGCAGCTGGTACTCAGGGACTGGGGCCAACGTCCTGACTTTC. Its protein product is CASSWYSGTGANVLTF.

This clonotype turned up a few times. This chain connects TRBV29-1 to TRBJ2-2; 11 bases are a match to TRBD2. Losses at the gene ends were 0 bases for V and 6 bases for J; bases not matched to a gene: 12. This CDR3 contains 18 residues. The V gene's germline CDR1 is SQVTM and CDR2 ANQGSEA. The CDR3 sequence: CSVEDPGFSGRDSGELFF. The CDR3 region has the DNA TGCAGCGTTGAAGATCCTGGTTTTAGCGGGAGGGACTCCGGGGAGCTGTTTTTT.

This clonotype appeared a few times. The genes are TRBV3-1 and TRBJ2-7; D is possibly TRBD1 (5 bases). V was clipped by 0 bases and J by 1 base, with 10 bases between them. The V gene's germline CDR1 is LGHDT and CDR2 YNNKEL (reference sequence). The CDR3 covers 15 residues. In nucleotides, the CDR3 is TGTGCCAGCAGCCAAGACAGCACAGGTTCCTACGAGCAGTACTTC. Residues: CASSQDSTGSYEQYF.

The gene calls are TRBV7-9 and TRBJ2-7; TRBD1 matches at 7 bases. The CDR3 loop spans 14 amino acids. The V gene end was trimmed by 1 base and the J gene end by 3 bases; junction bases not matched to a gene: 3. In germline, CDR1 is SEHNR, CDR2 FQNEAQ (reference sequence). The CDR3 protein is CASSLVQGVYEQYF. The CDR3 bases are TGTGCCAGCAGCTTAGTTCAGGGGGTCTACGAGCAGTACTTC.

The table lists this clonotype with a few counts. The chain recombines TRBV6-2 or TRBV6-3 with TRBJ1-4, with TRBD1 as a possible D gene (6 bases). The germline V gene encodes CDR1 MNHEY and CDR2 SVGEGT. The CDR3 covers 15 residues. Trimming left V 5 bases short and J 3 bases short, with 13 bases between. As DNA, the CDR3 is TGTGCCAGCAGTCCCAGGGGTGCAGCTAATGAAAAACTGTTTTTT. Protein sequence: CASSPRGAANEKLFF.

The chain employs TRBV29-1 and TRBJ2-7; D unresolved. The CDR3 loop spans 11 amino acids. CDR1 and CDR2 from the germline V gene are SQVTM and ANQGSEA. Trimming shortened V by 4 bases and J by 2 bases, and 6 bases separated the two germline ends. The CDR3 DNA sequence: TGCAGCGTTGGATCGGCCTACGAGCAGTACTTC. The encoded protein is CSVGSAYEQYF.

This clonotype was seen a few times. V is TRBV18 and J is TRBJ2-1; no firm D call. The ends were cut back, 3 bases at V and 9 bases at J, with 18 bases in the middle. This CDR3 is 15 amino acids long. Germline V gene data show CDR1 as KGHSH and CDR2 as LQKENI. The CDR3 DNA follows: TGTGCCAGCTCACCCTCTTGGGTTCGCGGTAGTGAGCAGTTCTTC. It yields the protein CASSPSWVRGSEQFF. Looking up the rest from reference TRBV18 and TRBJ2-1 gives the full variable domain: NAGVMQNPRHLVRRRGQEARLRCSPMKGHSHVYWYRQLPEEGLKFMVYLQKENIIDESGMPKERFSAEFPKEGPSILRIQQVVRGDSAAYFCASSPSWVRGSEQFFGPGTRLTVL.